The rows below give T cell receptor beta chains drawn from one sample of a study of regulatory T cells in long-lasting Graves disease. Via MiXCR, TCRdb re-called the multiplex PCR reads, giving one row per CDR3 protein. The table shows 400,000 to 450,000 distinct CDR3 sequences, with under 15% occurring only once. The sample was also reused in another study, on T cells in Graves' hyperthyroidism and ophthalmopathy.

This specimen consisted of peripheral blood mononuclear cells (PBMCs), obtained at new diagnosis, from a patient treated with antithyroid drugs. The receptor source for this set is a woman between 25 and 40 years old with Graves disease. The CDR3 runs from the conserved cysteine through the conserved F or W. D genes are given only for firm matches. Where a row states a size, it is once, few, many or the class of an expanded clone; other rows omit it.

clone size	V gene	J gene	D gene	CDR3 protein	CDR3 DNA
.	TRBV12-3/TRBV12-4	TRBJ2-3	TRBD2	CASSLVRSGRSADTQYF	TGTGCCAGCAGTTTAGTACGTAGCGGGAGGTCTGCAGATACGCAGTATTTT
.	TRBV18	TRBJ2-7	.	CASSPKIYEQYF	TGTGCCAGCTCACCGAAAATCTACGAGCAGTACTTC
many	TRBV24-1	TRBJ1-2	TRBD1	CATSDSGQGEFYGYTF	TGTGCCACCAGTGATAGCGGACAGGGGGAGTTCTATGGCTACACCTTC
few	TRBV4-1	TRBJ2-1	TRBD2	CASSQRTSGRSYNEQFF	TGCGCCAGCAGCCAGAGGACTAGCGGGAGGAGCTACAATGAGCAGTTCTTC
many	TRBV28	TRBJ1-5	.	CASSRGAGGNQPQHF	TGTGCCAGCAGTAGGGGAGCAGGAGGCAATCAGCCCCAGCATTTT
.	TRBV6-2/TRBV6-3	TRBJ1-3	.	CASSISLPGGLDTIYF	TGTGCCAGCAGTATTTCCTTACCGGGGGGGCTTGACACCATATATTTT
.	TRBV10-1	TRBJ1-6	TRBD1	CASNDRGQEDSPLHF	TGCGCCAGCAACGACAGGGGGCAGGAAGATTCACCCCTCCACTTT
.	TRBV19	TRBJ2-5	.	CASSIGVVQETQYF	TGTGCCAGTAGTATAGGTGTCGTCCAAGAGACCCAGTACTTC
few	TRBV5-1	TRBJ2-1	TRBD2	CASRASGSDNEQFF	TGCGCCAGCAGGGCTAGCGGGAGTGACAATGAGCAGTTCTTC
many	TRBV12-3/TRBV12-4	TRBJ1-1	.	CASSLVRVGTRQKAFF	TGTGCCAGCAGTTTAGTACGGGTAGGGACACGACAAAAAGCTTTCTTT
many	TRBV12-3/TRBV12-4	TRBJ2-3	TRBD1	CASTAGGRATDTQYF	TGTGCCAGCACCGCAGGGGGTAGAGCCACAGATACGCAGTATTTT
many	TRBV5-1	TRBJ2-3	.	CASIGRAVTDTQYF	TGCGCCAGCATCGGGCGGGCCGTAACAGATACGCAGTATTTT
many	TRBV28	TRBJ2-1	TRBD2	CASSLQLAGANEQFF	TGTGCCAGCAGTTTACAATTAGCGGGAGCAAATGAGCAGTTCTTC
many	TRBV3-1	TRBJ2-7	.	CASSQTGYEQYF	TGTGCCAGCAGTCAGACAGGTTACGAGCAGTACTTC
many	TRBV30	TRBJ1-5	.	CAWSTGPNQPQHF	TGTGCCTGGTCCACAGGGCCGAATCAGCCCCAGCATTTT
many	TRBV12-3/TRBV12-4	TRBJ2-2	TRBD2	CASSPQAGGLHGELFF	TGTGCCAGCAGTCCACAAGCGGGAGGGCTACACGGGGAGCTGTTTTTT
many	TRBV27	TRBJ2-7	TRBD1	CASSKYRGPSYEQYF	TGTGCCAGCAGCAAATACAGGGGGCCATCCTACGAGCAGTACTTC
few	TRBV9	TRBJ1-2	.	CASSTTPGTGYGYTF	TGTGCCAGCAGCACCACCCCCGGGACGGGCTATGGCTACACCTTC
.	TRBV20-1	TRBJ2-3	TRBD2	CSVRRPSGRDTQYF	TGCAGTGTCAGAAGGCCTAGCGGGAGAGATACGCAGTATTTT
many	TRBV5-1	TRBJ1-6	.	CASSLATGQNSPLHF	TGCGCCAGCAGCTTGGCTACAGGGCAGAATTCACCCCTCCACTTT
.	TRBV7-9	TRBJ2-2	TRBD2	CASSLVGGRRTGELFF	TGTGCCAGCAGCTTAGTTGGCGGGAGGCGCACCGGGGAGCTGTTTTTT
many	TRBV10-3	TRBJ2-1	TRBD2	CAISEWLAGAEQFF	TGTGCCATCAGTGAGTGGCTAGCGGGTGCTGAGCAGTTCTTC
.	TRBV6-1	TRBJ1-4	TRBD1	CASTPFRGGEKLFF	TGTGCCAGCACCCCGTTCAGGGGGGGTGAAAAACTGTTTTTT
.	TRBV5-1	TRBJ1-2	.	CASSYAIIYNYGYTF	TGCGCCAGCAGCTATGCAATCATTTACAACTATGGCTACACCTTC
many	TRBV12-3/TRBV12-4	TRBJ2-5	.	CASSRKRGETQYF	TGTGCCAGCAGTAGAAAACGGGGAGAGACCCAGTACTTC
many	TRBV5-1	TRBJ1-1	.	CASSLEGWTEAFF	TGCGCCAGCAGCTTGGAGGGGTGGACTGAAGCTTTCTTT
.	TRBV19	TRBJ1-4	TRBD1	CASLRSGTGNEKLFF	TGTGCCAGCCTCCGATCCGGGACAGGGAATGAAAAACTGTTTTTT
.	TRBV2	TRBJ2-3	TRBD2	CASSEARGLAGDTQYF	TGTGCCAGCAGTGAAGCAAGGGGACTAGCGGGAGATACGCAGTATTTT
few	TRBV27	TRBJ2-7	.	CASSPPGLGLEQYF	TGTGCCAGCAGTCCCCCGGGACTGGGTTTGGAGCAGTACTTC
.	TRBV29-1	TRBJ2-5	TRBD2	CSVEDLAGGEETQYF	TGCAGCGTTGAAGATTTAGCGGGAGGGGAAGAGACCCAGTACTTC
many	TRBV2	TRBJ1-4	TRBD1	CASRRGTGASTNEKLFF	TGTGCCAGCAGGAGAGGGACAGGGGCTTCAACTAATGAAAAACTGTTTTTT
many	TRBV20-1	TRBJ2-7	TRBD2	CSGVSTSPEQYF	TGCAGTGGTGTCTCGACTAGCCCCGAGCAGTACTTC
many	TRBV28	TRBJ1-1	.	CASVPQGPSGTEAFF	TGTGCCAGCGTCCCCCAGGGACCTTCGGGCACTGAAGCTTTCTTT
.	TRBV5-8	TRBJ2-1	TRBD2	CASSGYGLAGTYNEQFF	TGTGCCAGCAGCGGATATGGACTAGCGGGAACCTACAATGAGCAGTTCTTC
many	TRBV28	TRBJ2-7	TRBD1	CASSGDRGGWQYF	TGTGCCAGCAGTGGGGACAGGGGAGGGTGGCAGTACTTC